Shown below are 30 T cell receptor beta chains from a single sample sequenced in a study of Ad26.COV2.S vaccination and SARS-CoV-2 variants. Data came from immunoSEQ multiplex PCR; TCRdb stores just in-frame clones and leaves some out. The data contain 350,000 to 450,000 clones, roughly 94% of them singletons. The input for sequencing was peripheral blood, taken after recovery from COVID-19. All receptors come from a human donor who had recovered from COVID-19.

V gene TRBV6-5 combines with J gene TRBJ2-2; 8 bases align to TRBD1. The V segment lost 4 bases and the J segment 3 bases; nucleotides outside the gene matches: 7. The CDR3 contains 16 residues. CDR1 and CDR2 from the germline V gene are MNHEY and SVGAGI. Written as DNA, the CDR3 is TGTGCCAGCAGTTGGACAGGGTGGGGTGACACCGGGGAGCTGTTTTTT. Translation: CASSWTGWGDTGELFF.

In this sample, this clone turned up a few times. CDR3 in DNA: TGTGCCAGCAGTAACACAGGAGAGAATAATTCACCCCTCCACTTT. This codes for CASSNTGENNSPLHF. The chain has TRBV6-5 and TRBJ1-6, with D perhaps TRBD1 (5 bases). The length of the CDR3 is 15 residues. Between the trimmed V and J ends, which lost 5 bases and 5 bases, there was a span of 13 bases. In germline, CDR1 is MNHEY, CDR2 SVGAGI.

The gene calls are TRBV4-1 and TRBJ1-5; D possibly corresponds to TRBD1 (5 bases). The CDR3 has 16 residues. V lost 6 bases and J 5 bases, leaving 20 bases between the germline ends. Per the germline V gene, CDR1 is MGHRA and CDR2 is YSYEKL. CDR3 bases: TGCGCCAGCAGGTGGAAGGTCGAGTCGGGACATCAGCCCCAGCATTTT. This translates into CASRWKVESGHQPQHF.

CDR3 DNA sequence: TGTGCCAGCAGCCCGATCCCCTATCAGCCCCAGCATTTT. Its protein is CASSPIPYQPQHF. V and J are TRBV6-5 and TRBJ1-5; D is unresolved. This CDR3 has 13 amino acids. The V end lost 6 bases, the J end lost 5 bases, and 11 bases lay between the germline ends. Per germline, CDR1 MNHEY and CDR2 SVGAGI.

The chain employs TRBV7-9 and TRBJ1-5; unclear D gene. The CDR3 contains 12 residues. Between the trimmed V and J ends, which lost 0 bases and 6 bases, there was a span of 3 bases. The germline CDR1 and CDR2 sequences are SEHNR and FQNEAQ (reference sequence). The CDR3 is CASSLAGQPQHF. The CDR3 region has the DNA TGTGCCAGCAGCTTAGCAGGTCAGCCCCAGCATTTT. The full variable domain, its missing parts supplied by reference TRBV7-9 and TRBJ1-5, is DTGVSQNPRHKITKRGQNVTFRCDPISEHNRLYWYRQTLGQGPEFLTYFQNEAQLEKSRLLSDRFSAERPKGSFSTLEIQRTEQGDSAMYLCASSLAGQPQHFGDGTRLSIL.

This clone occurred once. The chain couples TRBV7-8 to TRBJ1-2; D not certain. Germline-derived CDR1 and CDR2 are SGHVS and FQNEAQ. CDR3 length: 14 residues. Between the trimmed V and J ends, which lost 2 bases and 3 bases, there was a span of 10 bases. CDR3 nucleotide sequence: TGTGCCAGCAGCTTAAAGAAGGGCTACTATGGCTACACCTTC. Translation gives CASSLKKGYYGYTF.

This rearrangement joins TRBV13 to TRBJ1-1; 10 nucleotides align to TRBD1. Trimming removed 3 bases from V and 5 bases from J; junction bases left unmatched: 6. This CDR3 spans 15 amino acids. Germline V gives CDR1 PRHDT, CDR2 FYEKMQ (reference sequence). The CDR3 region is CASSFSGTGATEAFF. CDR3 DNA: TGTGCCAGCAGCTTTTCCGGGACAGGGGCGACTGAAGCTTTCTTT.

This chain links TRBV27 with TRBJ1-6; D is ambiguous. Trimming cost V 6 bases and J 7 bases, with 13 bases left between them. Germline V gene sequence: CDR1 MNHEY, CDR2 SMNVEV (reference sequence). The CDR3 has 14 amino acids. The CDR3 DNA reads TGTGCCAGCAGCCCCGGACTCTTGAATTCACCCCTCCACTTT. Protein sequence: CASSPGLLNSPLHF.

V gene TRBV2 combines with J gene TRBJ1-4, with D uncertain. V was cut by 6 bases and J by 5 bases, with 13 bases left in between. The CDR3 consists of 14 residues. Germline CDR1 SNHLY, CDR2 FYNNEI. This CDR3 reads CASRYRQRNEKLFF. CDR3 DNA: TGTGCCAGCAGATATCGGCAGCGGAATGAAAAACTGTTTTTT.

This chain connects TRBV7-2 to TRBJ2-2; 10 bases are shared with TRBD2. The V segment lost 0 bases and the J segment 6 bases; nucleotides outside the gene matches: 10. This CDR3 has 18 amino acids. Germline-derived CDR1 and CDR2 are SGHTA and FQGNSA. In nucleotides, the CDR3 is TGTGCCAGCAGCTTAGCGCCGGGGCTAGCGGGGGCCCCCGGGGAGCTGTTTTTT. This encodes CASSLAPGLAGAPGELFF.

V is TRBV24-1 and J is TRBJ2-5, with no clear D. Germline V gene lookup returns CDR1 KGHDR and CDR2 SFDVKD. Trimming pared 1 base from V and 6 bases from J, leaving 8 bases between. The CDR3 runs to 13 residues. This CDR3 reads CATSDLKGQTQYF. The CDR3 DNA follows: TGTGCCACCAGTGATTTAAAGGGCCAGACCCAGTACTTC.

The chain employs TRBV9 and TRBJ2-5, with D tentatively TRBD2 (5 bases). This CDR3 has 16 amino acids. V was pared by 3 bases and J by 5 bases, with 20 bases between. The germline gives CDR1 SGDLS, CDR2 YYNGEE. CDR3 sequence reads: CASSERLQGGSETQYF. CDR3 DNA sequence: TGTGCCAGCAGCGAGCGGCTACAAGGTGGTTCGGAGACCCAGTACTTC. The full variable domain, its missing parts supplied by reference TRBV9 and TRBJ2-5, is DSGVTQTPKHLITATGQRVTLRCSPRSGDLSVYWYQQSLDQGLQFLIQYYNGEERAKGNILERFSAQQFPDLHSELNLSSLELGDSALYFCASSERLQGGSETQYFGPGTRLLVL.

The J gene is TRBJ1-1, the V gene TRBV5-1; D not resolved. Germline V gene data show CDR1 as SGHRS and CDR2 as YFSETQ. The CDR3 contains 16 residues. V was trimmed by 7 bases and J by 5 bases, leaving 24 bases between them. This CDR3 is CASSGVAGPGNTEAFF. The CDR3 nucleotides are TGCGCCAGCTCCGGGGTGGCCGGGCCGGGGAATACTGAAGCTTTCTTT.

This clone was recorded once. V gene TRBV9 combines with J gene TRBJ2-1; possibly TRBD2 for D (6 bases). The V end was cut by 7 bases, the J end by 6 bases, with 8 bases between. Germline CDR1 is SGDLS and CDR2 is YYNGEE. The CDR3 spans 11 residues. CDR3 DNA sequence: TGTGCCAGCGGAGGGTCCAATGAGCAGTTCTTC. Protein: CASGGSNEQFF.

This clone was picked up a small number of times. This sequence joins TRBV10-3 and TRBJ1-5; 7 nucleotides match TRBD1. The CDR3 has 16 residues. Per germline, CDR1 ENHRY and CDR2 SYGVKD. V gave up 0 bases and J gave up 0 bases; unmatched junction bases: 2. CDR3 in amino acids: CAISESRGDSNQPQHF. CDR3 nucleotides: TGTGCCATCAGTGAGTCCAGGGGGGATAGCAATCAGCCCCAGCATTTT.

For the CDR3, the DNA is TGTGCCAGCAGCGCCGGGACAGGGTCCATATCGCGCGAGCAGTACTTC. This sequence encodes CASSAGTGSISREQYF. The V and J genes are TRBV9 and TRBJ2-7; 9 bases are a match to TRBD1. Germline V lookup: CDR1 SGDLS, CDR2 YYNGEE. The CDR3 spans 16 residues. V shed 3 bases and J 6 bases; nucleotides not matched to a gene: 13. Full variable domain (remainder filled in from reference TRBV9 and TRBJ2-7): DSGVTQTPKHLITATGQRVTLRCSPRSGDLSVYWYQQSLDQGLQFLIQYYNGEERAKGNILERFSAQQFPDLHSELNLSSLELGDSALYFCASSAGTGSISREQYFGPGTRLTVT.

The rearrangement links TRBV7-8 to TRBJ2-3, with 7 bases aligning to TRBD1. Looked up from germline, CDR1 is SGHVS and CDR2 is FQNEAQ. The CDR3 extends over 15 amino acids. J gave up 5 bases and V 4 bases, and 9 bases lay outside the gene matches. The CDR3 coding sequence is TGTGCCAGCAGCTCTCGGACAGGTCTGATAGATACGCAGTATTTT. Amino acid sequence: CASSSRTGLIDTQYF.

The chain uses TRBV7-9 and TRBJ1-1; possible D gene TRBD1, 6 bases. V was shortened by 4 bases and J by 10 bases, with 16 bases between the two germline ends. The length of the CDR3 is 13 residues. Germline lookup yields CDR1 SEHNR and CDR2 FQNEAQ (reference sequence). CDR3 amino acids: CASSSLQGLAAFF. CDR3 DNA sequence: TGTGCCAGCAGCTCCTTACAGGGACTAGCAGCTTTCTTT.

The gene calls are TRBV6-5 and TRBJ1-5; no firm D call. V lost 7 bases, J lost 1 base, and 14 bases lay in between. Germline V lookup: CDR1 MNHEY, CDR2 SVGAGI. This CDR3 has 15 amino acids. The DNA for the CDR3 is TGTGCCAGCAAGGAGTTAACAGTGAGCAATCAGCCCCAGCATTTT. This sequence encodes CASKELTVSNQPQHF.

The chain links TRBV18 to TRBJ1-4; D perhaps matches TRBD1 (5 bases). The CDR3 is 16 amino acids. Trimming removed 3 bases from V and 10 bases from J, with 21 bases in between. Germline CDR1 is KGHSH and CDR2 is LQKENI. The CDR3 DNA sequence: TGTGCCAGCTCACCCGCCGGGGGGAGCGCACGGGGAAAACTGTTTTTT. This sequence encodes CASSPAGGSARGKLFF.

The CDR3 DNA reads TGTGCCAGCAGTCGCGGACTAGCGGGGGGGCCGGGTCTAGAGACCCAGTACTTC. Translation: CASSRGLAGGPGLETQYF. The J gene is TRBJ2-5, the V gene TRBV6-6; 15 nucleotides agree with TRBD2. In germline, CDR1 is MNHNY, CDR2 SVGAGI (reference sequence). The CDR3 is made up of 18 amino acids. Unmatched junction bases numbered 11, after V lost 5 bases and J lost 4 bases.

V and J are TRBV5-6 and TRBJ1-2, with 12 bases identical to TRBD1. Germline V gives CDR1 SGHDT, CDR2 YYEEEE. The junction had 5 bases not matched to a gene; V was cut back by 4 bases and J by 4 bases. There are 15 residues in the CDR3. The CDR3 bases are TGTGCCAGCAGCGCGGGACAGGGGGCGGGCTATGGCTACACCTTC. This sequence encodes CASSAGQGAGYGYTF.

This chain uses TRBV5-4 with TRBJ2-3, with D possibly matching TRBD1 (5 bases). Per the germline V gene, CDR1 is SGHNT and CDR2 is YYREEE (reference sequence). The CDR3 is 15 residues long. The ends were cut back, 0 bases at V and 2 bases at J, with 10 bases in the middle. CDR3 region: CASSLDLGPTDTQYF. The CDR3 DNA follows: TGTGCCAGCAGCTTGGATCTGGGGCCCACAGATACGCAGTATTTT.

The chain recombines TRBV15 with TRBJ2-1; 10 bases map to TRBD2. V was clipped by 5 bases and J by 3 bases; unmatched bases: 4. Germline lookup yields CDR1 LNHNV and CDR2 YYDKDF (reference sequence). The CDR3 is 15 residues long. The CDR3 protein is CATSSAGGVYNEQFF. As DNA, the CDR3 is TGTGCCACCAGCTCAGCGGGGGGGGTCTACAATGAGCAGTTCTTC.

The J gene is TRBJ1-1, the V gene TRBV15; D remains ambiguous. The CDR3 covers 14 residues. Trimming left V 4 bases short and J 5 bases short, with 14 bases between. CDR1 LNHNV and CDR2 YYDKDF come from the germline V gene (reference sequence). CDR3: CATSNVGLRTEAFF. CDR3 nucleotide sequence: TGTGCCACCAGCAATGTGGGCTTGAGGACTGAAGCTTTCTTT. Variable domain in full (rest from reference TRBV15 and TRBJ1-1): DAMVIQNPRYQVTQFGKPVTLSCSQTLNHNVMYWYQQKSSQAPKLLFHYYDKDFNNEADTPDNFQSRRPNTSFCFLDIRSPGLGDTAMYLCATSNVGLRTEAFFGQGTRLTVV.

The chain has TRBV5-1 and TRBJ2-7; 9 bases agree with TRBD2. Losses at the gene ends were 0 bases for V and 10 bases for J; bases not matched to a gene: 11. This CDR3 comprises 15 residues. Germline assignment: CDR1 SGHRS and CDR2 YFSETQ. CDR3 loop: CASSLAVPAGGRQYF. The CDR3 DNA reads TGCGCCAGCAGCTTGGCCGTTCCAGCGGGGGGTAGACAGTACTTC.

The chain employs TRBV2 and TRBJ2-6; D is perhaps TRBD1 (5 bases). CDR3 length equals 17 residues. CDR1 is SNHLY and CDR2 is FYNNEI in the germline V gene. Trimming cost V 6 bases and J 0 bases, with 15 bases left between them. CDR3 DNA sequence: TGTGCCAGCAGGGGTGTCCGACAGACCTCTGGGGCCAACGTCCTGACTTTC. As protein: CASRGVRQTSGANVLTF.

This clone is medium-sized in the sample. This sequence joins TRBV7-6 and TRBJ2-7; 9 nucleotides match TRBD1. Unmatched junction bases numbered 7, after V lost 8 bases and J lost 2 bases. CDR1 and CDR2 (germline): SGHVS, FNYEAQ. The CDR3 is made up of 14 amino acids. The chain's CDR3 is CASGEQGAPYEQYF. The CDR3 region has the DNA TGTGCCAGCGGGGAACAGGGGGCCCCCTACGAGCAGTACTTC.

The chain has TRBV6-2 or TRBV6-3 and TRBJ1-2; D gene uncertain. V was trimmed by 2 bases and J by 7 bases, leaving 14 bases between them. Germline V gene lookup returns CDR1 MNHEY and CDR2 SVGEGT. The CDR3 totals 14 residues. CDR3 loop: CASSYPRTLIGYTF. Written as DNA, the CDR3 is TGTGCCAGCAGTTACCCGAGGACTTTAATTGGCTACACCTTC.

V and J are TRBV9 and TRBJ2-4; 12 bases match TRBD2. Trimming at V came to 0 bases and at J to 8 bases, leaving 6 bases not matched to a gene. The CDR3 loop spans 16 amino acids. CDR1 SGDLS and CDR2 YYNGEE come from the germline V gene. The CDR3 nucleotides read TGTGCCAGCAGCGTAGCTAGCGGGGGGGCCGGAGACATTCAGTACTTC. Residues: CASSVASGGAGDIQYF.